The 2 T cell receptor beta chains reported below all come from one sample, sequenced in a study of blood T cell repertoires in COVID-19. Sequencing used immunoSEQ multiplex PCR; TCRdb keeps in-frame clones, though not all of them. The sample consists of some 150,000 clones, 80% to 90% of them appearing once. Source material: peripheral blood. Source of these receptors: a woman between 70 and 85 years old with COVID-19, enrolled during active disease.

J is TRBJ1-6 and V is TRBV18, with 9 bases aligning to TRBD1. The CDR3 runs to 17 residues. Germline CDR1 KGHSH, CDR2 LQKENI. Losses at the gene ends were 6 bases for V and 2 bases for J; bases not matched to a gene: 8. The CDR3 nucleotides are TGTGCCAGCTCGTCAACAGGGGGCATGGCCTATAATTCACCCCTCCACTTT. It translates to CASSSTGGMAYNSPLHF.

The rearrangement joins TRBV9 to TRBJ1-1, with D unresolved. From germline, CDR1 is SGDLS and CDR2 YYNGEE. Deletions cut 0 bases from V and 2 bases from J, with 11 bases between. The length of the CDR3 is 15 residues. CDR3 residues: CASSVDLGSNTEAFF. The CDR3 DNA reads TGTGCCAGCAGCGTAGATTTGGGGAGTAACACTGAAGCTTTCTTT.